This TCR beta chain was obtained from a study of blood T cells in healthy people across ages. The extraction recovered at least 5.5 micrograms of total RNA per sample. Primers used in a second PCR of about 7 to 11 cycles were a sample-barcoded 5' primer and a J-beta primer mix. Each CDR3 protein is one row after TCRdb ran MiXCR on the 5' RACE reads. The profile shows 1.5 million to 2 million distinct CDR3 sequences, around 48% of them singletons. This clonotype has only a few counts. V lost 4 bases, J lost 2 bases, and 15 bases lay in between. The germline V gene has CDR1 MDHEN and CDR2 SYDVKM. This CDR3 spans 15 amino acids.

Material for sequencing was blood. This chain connects TRBV28 to TRBJ2-7; a weak D match, TRBD1 (6 bases). This TCR was recovered from a woman in her forties in good health. In nucleotides, the CDR3 is TGTGCCAGCAGTTCGTTGGGGGCGAGACCCTACGAGCAGTACTTC. This gives the protein CASSSLGARPYEQYF.